These T cell receptor beta chains were read from a single sample in a study of beta chain features in type 1 diabetes. Produced via immunoSEQ multiplex PCR; TCRdb's table is partial and in-frame only. The table includes a few hundred thousand clones, roughly 25% detected once. The material sequenced was naive CD4+ T cells from blood. The receptors derive from a woman aged 30 to 39 with type 1 diabetes. The conserved cysteine and the conserved F or W are not part of the CDR3 here. Clone size is stated in some rows and not others, as once, few, many or a class when expanded.

few	TRBJ1-2	TRBV7-2	ASSRGQSRGGYT
NA	TRBJ2-7	TRBV28	ASSFLDIAGTYEQY
NA	TRBJ2-7	TRBV9	ASSVGAGTSYEQY
NA	TRBJ2-3	TRBV5-4	ASSFAGGTDTQY
few	TRBJ2-6	TRBV5-1	ASSLDSGAGANVLT
NA	TRBJ1-2	TRBV18	ASSPLTATYGYT
NA	TRBJ2-3	TRBV18	ASSRLTSGTDTQY
NA	TRBJ2-1	TRBV4-1	ASSQDWFRRAHNEQF
few	TRBJ2-1	TRBV29-1	SVLGRGYNEQF
few	TRBJ2-1	TRBV5-1	ASSLGQGGEQF
few	TRBJ2-5	TRBV15	ATSRDAGQGGETQY
NA	TRBJ2-7	TRBV30	AWSTYGGESFYEQY
few	TRBJ2-7	TRBV20-1	SARRVEQY
NA	TRBJ2-1	TRBV18	ASSPPILAGENEQF
NA	TRBJ2-7	TRBV18	ASSGRGGEQY
few	TRBJ1-2	TRBV30	AWSLPTGQGGYT
NA	TRBJ2-1	TRBV20-1	SADTGIEQF
NA	TRBJ1-1	TRBV6-6	ASRDRENTEAF
few	TRBJ2-5	TRBV20-1	SARQETQY
NA	TRBJ2-7	TRBV5-1	ASSLAVTSVSYEQY
NA	NA	TRBV30	AWGAGGSSYEQY
NA	TRBJ2-7	TRBV2	ATGRTHPYEQY
NA	TRBJ1-1	TRBV10-3	ASGQNTEAF
NA	TRBJ2-4	TRBV7-3	ASSFILAGGAAAKNIQY
few	TRBJ2-5	TRBV13	ASSKRETQY
few	TRBJ2-1	TRBV27	ASSHQGLAGGPDNEQF
once	TRBJ1-4	TRBV7-3	ASSLGTGFGEKLF
NA	TRBJ1-1	TRBV29-1	SVEDMTGRTEAF
NA	TRBJ2-7	TRBV5-1	ASSLTRQGTYEQY
NA	TRBJ2-1	TRBV25-1	ASSASGTSGNNEQF